These 17 T cell receptor beta chains were sequenced from one sample in a study of T cell responses to AZD1222 COVID-19 vaccine. Profiled with immunoSEQ multiplex PCR; TCRdb holds only in-frame clones, not every one. In the table there are roughly 170,000 clones, around 94% of which are singletons. The sample was peripheral blood, taken 28 days after the second AZD1222 dose. These receptors all come from an adult who received the AZD1222 COVID-19 vaccine.

V gene TRBV7-2 combines with J gene TRBJ2-5, with 11 bases fitting TRBD1. The V gene end was trimmed by 5 bases and the J gene end by 13 bases; junction bases not matched to a gene: 9. Germline V gene sequence: CDR1 SGHTA, CDR2 FQGNSA. This CDR3 region has 13 residues. CDR3 sequence (DNA): TGTGCCAGCAGCAAGGACAGGGGGCCACTGTCGTACTTC. It codes for CASSKDRGPLSYF.

V is TRBV25-1 and J is TRBJ2-4, with no clear D. CDR1 and CDR2 from the germline V gene are MGHDK and SYGVNS. The ends were cut back, 3 bases at V and 1 base at J, with 4 bases in the middle. The length of the CDR3 is 13 residues. Here the CDR3 reads CASSDIAKNIQYF. CDR3 nucleotide sequence: TGTGCCAGCAGTGATATCGCCAAAAACATTCAGTACTTC.

The rearrangement uses TRBV30 and TRBJ2-7; D is ambiguous. Trimming removed 1 base from V and 4 bases from J, with 8 bases in between. Germline CDR1 GTSNPN, CDR2 SVGIG (reference sequence). The CDR3 runs to 12 residues. The CDR3 protein is CAWSAQTYEQYF. DNA of the CDR3: TGTGCCTGGAGTGCCCAGACGTACGAGCAGTACTTC.

J is TRBJ1-4 and V is TRBV4-3; 10 bases match TRBD1. The trim removed 4 bases at V and 8 bases at J, leaving 13 bases unmatched. The germline gives CDR1 LGHNA, CDR2 YSLEER. The CDR3 runs 17 residues. CDR3 region: CASSLRITGTGEEKLFF. DNA of the CDR3: TGCGCCAGCAGCCTAAGAATTACCGGGACAGGGGAAGAAAAACTGTTTTTT.

The CDR3 DNA reads TGTGCCATCGGGACAGGGCCTTTCTCGAACACCGGGGAGCTGTTTTTT. This codes for CAIGTGPFSNTGELFF. This chain links TRBV10-3 with TRBJ2-2, with 9 positions matching TRBD1. Trimming at V came to 8 bases and at J to 0 bases, leaving 7 bases not matched to a gene. The CDR3 has 16 amino acids. Germline V gene data show CDR1 as ENHRY and CDR2 as SYGVKD.

The rearrangement links TRBV7-9 to TRBJ2-1, with D tentatively TRBD1 (5 bases). Germline loops: CDR1 SEHNR, CDR2 FQNEAQ (reference sequence). V was clipped by 1 base and J by 9 bases, with 13 bases between them. The CDR3 totals 14 residues. The DNA of the CDR3 is TGTGCCAGCAGCTTAGGGGGCGCGGATGGTGAGCAGTTCTTC. This codes for CASSLGGADGEQFF.

This chain joins TRBV5-6 and TRBJ2-4, with D unclear. CDR1 is SGHDT, CDR2 YYEEEE, per germline. The CDR3 totals 17 residues. V gave up 1 base and J gave up 1 base, with 15 bases separating them. CDR3 DNA sequence: TGTGCCAGCAGCTTGTTTGCGGTTATCGGGGCCAAAAACATTCAGTACTTC. It translates to CASSLFAVIGAKNIQYF.

This chain links TRBV2 with TRBJ1-6; D gene ambiguous. Germline CDR1 and CDR2: SNHLY and FYNNEI. V lost 2 bases and J 0 bases, leaving 14 bases between the germline ends. The CDR3 is made up of 18 amino acids. This CDR3 reads CASSEIRAGSSYNSPLHF. The CDR3 nucleotides read TGTGCCAGCAGTGAAATTAGGGCAGGAAGCTCCTATAATTCACCCCTCCACTTT.

The chain has TRBV3-1 (or the pseudogene TRBV3-2) and TRBJ2-4; 8 nucleotides align to TRBD2. This CDR3 has 17 amino acids. The junction had 11 bases not matched to a gene; V was cut back by 0 bases and J by 7 bases. Germline assignment: CDR1 LGHDT and CDR2 YNNKEL (reference sequence). The CDR3, as DNA: TGTGCCAGCAGCCAAGATAGGGCGGGAGGATTTGGGAACATTCAGTACTTC. Protein product: CASSQDRAGGFGNIQYF.

The chain employs TRBV6-5 and TRBJ2-7, with TRBD1 as a possible D gene (7 bases). CDR1 MNHEY and CDR2 SVGAGI come from the germline V gene. V lost 6 bases and J 0 bases, leaving 9 bases between the germline ends. The CDR3 consists of 13 residues. The CDR3 coding sequence is TGTGCCAGCAGGCGGGACAGCTCCTACGAGCAGTACTTC. This translates into CASRRDSSYEQYF.

The chain combines TRBV6-5 with TRBJ1-3; TRBD1 might be the D (5 bases). Trimming took off 10 bases at V and 6 bases at J, with 16 bases between the two ends. CDR1 and CDR2 from the germline V gene are MNHEY and SVGAGI. This CDR3 is 13 amino acids long. The CDR3 sequence: CATRTQGLNTIYF. The CDR3 bases are TGTGCCACCCGTACCCAGGGCCTAAACACCATATATTTT.

The V and J genes are TRBV19 and TRBJ2-1; 7 bases map to TRBD2. CDR3 length equals 16 residues. The germline gives CDR1 LNHDA, CDR2 SQIVND (reference sequence). Unmatched junction bases numbered 11, after V lost 4 bases and J lost 5 bases. CDR3 protein: CASSTMAGLSNNEQFF. The DNA of the CDR3 is TGTGCCAGTAGTACGATGGCGGGACTAAGCAACAATGAGCAGTTCTTC.

The chain couples TRBV7-9 to TRBJ1-2, with D uncertain. The CDR3 runs 14 residues. The V end was cut by 1 base, the J end by 2 bases, with 8 bases between. Germline V gene sequence: CDR1 SEHNR, CDR2 FQNEAQ (reference sequence). The DNA of the CDR3 is TGTGCCAGCAGCTTAGAGAGTCAGAACTATGGCTACACCTTC. It is translated as CASSLESQNYGYTF.

This chain joins TRBV7-3 and TRBJ2-1; 11 bases fit TRBD2. Germline trimming cut 5 bases from V and 7 bases from J; bases unmatched to any gene: 10. This CDR3 comprises 16 residues. In germline, CDR1 is SGHTA, CDR2 FQGTGA. CDR3 sequence (DNA): TGTGCCAGCAGCCCCAATAGCGGGGGGGCTCGGAATGAGCAGTTCTTC. Its translation is CASSPNSGGARNEQFF. Supplemented by reference TRBV7-3 and TRBJ2-1, the full variable domain reads GAGVSQTPSNKVTEKGKYVELRCDPISGHTALYWYRQSLGQGPEFLIYFQGTGAADDSGLPNDRFFAVRPEGSVSTLKIQRTERGDSAVYLCASSPNSGGARNEQFFGPGTRLTVL.

This clone was found once. V is TRBV5-1 and J is TRBJ1-1; the match to TRBD1 covers 9 bases. V lost 4 bases and J lost 4; bases outside the gene matches: 20. Germline lookup yields CDR1 SGHRS and CDR2 YFSETQ. CDR3 length: 19 residues. CDR3 loop: CASSTRTGASSPVGTEAFF. The CDR3 DNA sequence: TGCGCCAGCAGCACAAGGACAGGGGCTTCCTCTCCTGTGGGCACTGAAGCTTTCTTT.

The V call is TRBV28, the J call TRBJ1-6, with TRBD1 identical over 7 bases. The CDR3 sequence is 14 residues long. V dropped 5 bases and J dropped 7; count of bases not matched to a gene: 5. Germline CDR1 MDHEN, CDR2 SYDVKM. This CDR3 is CASSLPGGNSPLHF. For the CDR3, the DNA is TGTGCCAGCAGTCTTCCAGGGGGGAATTCACCCCTCCACTTT.

The rearrangement joins TRBV11-2 to TRBJ2-1; no reliable D call. CDR1 and CDR2 from the germline V gene are SGHAT and FQNNGV. Trimming cost V 5 bases and J 0 bases, with 14 bases left between them. This CDR3 comprises 16 residues. The CDR3 loop is CASSPFQDLSYNEQFF. CDR3 nucleotide sequence: TGTGCCAGCAGCCCTTTCCAAGACCTCTCCTACAATGAGCAGTTCTTC. Filled out from reference TRBV11-2 and TRBJ2-1, the complete variable domain reads EAGVAQSPRYKIIEKRQSVAFWCNPISGHATLYWYQQILGQGPKLLIQFQNNGVVDDSQLPKDRFSAERLKGVDSTLKIQPAKLEDSAVYLCASSPFQDLSYNEQFFGPGTRLTVL.